Detailed here is one T cell receptor beta chain. Using immunoSEQ multiplex PCR, the repertoire was profiled, and TCRdb retains in-frame clones only, with some absent. The sample lists 130,000 to 150,000 clones; approximately 84% were seen once. These data are taken from a study of cytomegalovirus exposure and HLA in healthy donors. The CDR3 has 13 residues. Germline CDR1 is SEHNR and CDR2 is FQNEAQ (reference sequence). The V and J genes are TRBV7-9 and TRBJ2-5, with D hard to call. The J call may be faulty, since TRBJ2-7 better matches the DNA end. Source material: PBMCs. The clonotype comes from a woman in her twenties or thirties in good health and CMV-seronegative. CDR3 region: CASSPRGPYEQYF. DNA for the CDR3: TGTGCCAGCAGCCCGAGAGGTCCCTACGAGCAGTACTTC.